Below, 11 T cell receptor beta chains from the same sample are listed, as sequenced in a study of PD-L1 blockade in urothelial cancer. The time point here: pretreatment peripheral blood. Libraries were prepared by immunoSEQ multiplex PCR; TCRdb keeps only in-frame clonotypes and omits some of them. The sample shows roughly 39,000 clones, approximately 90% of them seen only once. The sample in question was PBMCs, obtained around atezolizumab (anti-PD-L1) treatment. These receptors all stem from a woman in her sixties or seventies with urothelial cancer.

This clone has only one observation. The CDR3 DNA reads as TGTGCCAGTAGTGTCAGCTTCAGGGGTTACGAGCAGTACTTC. Protein: CASSVSFRGYEQYF. The gene calls are TRBV19 and TRBJ2-7; the D gene is possibly TRBD1 (6 bases). Germline V gene lookup returns CDR1 LNHDA and CDR2 SQIVND (reference sequence). This CDR3 spans 14 amino acids. Trimming removed 5 bases from V and 4 bases from J, with 15 bases in between.

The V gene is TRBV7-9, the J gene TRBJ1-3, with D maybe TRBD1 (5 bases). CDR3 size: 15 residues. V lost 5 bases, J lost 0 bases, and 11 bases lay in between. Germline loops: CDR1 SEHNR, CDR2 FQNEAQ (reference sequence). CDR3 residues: CASSRQSSSGNTIYF. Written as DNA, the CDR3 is TGTGCCAGCAGCCGACAGTCGAGCTCTGGAAACACCATATATTTT.

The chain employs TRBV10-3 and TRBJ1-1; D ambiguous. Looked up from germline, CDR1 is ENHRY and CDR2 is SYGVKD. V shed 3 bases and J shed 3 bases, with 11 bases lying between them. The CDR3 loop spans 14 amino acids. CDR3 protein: CAISEPGRYTEAFF. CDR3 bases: TGTGCCATCAGTGAACCTGGGCGTTACACTGAAGCTTTCTTT.

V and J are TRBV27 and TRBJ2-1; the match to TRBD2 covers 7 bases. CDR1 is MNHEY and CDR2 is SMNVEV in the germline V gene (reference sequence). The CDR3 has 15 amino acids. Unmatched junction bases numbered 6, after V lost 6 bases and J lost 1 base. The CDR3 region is CASRPRLASYNEQFF. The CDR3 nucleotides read TGTGCCAGCAGACCGAGACTAGCATCCTACAATGAGCAGTTCTTC.

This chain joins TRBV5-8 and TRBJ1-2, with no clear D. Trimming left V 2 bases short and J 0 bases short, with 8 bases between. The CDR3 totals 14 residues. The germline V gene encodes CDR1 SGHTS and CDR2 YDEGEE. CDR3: CASSLTSPNYGYTF. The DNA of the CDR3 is TGTGCCAGCAGCTTAACTTCCCCTAACTATGGCTACACCTTC.

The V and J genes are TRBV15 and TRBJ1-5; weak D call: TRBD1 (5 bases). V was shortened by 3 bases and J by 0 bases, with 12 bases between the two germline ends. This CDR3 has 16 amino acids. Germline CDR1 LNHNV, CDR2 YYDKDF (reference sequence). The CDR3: CATSSGTGYSNQPQHF. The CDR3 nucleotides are TGTGCCACCAGCAGCGGGACTGGCTATAGCAATCAGCCCCAGCATTTT.

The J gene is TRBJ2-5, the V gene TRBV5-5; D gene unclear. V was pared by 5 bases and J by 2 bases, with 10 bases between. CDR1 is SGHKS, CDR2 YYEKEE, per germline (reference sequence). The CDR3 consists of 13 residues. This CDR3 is CASRAMFQETQYF. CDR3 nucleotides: TGTGCCAGCAGAGCAATGTTTCAAGAGACCCAGTACTTC.

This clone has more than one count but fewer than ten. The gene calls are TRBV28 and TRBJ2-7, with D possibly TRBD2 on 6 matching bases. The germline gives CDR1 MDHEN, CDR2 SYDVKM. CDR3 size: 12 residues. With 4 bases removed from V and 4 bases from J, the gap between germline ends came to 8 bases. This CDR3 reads CASSYAGYEQYF. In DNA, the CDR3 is TGTGCCAGCAGTTATGCGGGGTACGAGCAGTACTTC.

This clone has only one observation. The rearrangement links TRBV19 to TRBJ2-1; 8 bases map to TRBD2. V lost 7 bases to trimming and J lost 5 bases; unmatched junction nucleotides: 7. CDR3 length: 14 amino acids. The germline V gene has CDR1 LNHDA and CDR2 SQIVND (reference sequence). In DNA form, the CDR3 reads TGTGCCAGTACCGGGACTAGAACTAACAATGAGCAGTTCTTC. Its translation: CASTGTRTNNEQFF.

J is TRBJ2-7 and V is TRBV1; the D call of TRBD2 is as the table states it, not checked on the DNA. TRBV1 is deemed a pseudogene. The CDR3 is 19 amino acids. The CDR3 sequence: CTSSPKGLAGCRYSYEQYF. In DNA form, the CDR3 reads TGCACCAGCAGCCCCAAGGGACTAGCGGGTTGCCGTTACTCCTACGAGCAGTACTTC.

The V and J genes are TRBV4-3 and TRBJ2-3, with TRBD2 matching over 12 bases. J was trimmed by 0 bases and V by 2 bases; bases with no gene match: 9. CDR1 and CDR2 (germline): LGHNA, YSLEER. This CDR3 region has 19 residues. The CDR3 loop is CASSQQLAGGTTSTDTQYF. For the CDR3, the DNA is TGCGCCAGCAGCCAACAACTAGCGGGAGGTACAACTAGCACAGATACGCAGTATTTT.